The next 21 T cell receptor beta chains were all read from a single sample in a study of read filtering for tumor transcriptome and immune sequencing. Molecular barcoded adaptors covering alpha/delta and beta/gamma chains were used on around 370 ng RNA. Using its own MiXCR run on the reads, TCRdb lists one record per CDR3 protein. The table lists roughly 56,000 distinct CDR3 sequences, about 19% of them singletons. Material for sequencing was a population of CD138-negative cells sorted from bone marrow. All receptors derive from a donor at least 40 years old with multiple myeloma.

This clonotype has only one observation. Relative to the germline gene, one junction end is altered; a read error may explain this. The chain recombines TRBV7-9 with TRBJ1-1; 7 nucleotides match TRBD1. The CDR3 totals 16 residues. In germline, CDR1 is SEHNR, CDR2 FQNEAQ (reference sequence). The CDR3: CASSLEVGGAVTEASF. CDR3 coding DNA: TGTGCCAGCAGCTTGGAGGTAGGGGGCGCGGTGACTGAAGCTTCCTTT.

J is TRBJ1-1 and V is TRBV9; the D is unclear. The ends were cut back, 0 bases at V and 7 bases at J, with 10 bases in the middle. CDR1 and CDR2 from the germline V gene are SGDLS and YYNGEE. The CDR3 length is 13 residues. CDR3 protein: CASSVARTSEAFF. CDR3 coding DNA: TGTGCCAGCAGCGTAGCTCGAACCAGTGAAGCTTTCTTT.

This clonotype occurred many times. The chain links TRBV21-1 to TRBJ1-2; the table's D gene call, TRBD1, was not cross checked with the DNA. TRBV21-1 constitutes a pseudogene. The CDR3 spans 14 residues. The CDR3 loop is CASSTDRATPGYTF. DNA of the CDR3: TGTGCCAGCAGCACTGACAGGGCTACACCCGGCTACACCTTC.

This clonotype occurred many times. The V and J genes are TRBV6-6 and TRBJ2-2, with D hard to call. The CDR3 contains 10 residues. V was shortened by 5 bases and J by 6 bases, with 1 base between the two germline ends. Germline V CDR1 and CDR2: MNHNY, SVGAGI (reference sequence). CDR3 bases: TGTGCCAGCAGTGCCGGGGAGCTGTTTTTT. It is translated as CASSAGELFF.

V usage is TRBV15 and J usage is TRBJ2-7, with 8 nucleotides matching TRBD1. V gave up 5 bases and J gave up 4 bases; unmatched junction bases: 7. CDR1 and CDR2 from the germline V gene are LNHNV and YYDKDF (reference sequence). The CDR3 extends over 14 amino acids. The CDR3 region has the DNA TGTGCCACCAGCCGAATCCAGGGGGCGTACGAGCAGTACTTC. It is translated as CATSRIQGAYEQYF.

Many counts were recorded for this clonotype. The chain employs TRBV29-1 and TRBJ2-7; TRBD1 might be the D (6 bases). Germline loops: CDR1 SQVTM, CDR2 ANQGSEA. Trimming shortened V by 4 bases and J by 6 bases, and 16 bases separated the two germline ends. The CDR3 has 13 residues. The CDR3 reads CSVGQVRASEQYF. In nucleotides, the CDR3 is TGCAGCGTTGGACAGGTCAGGGCTAGCGAGCAGTACTTC.

This clonotype was counted a few times. The chain recombines TRBV20-1 with TRBJ2-5, with 7 bases matching TRBD1. CDR3 size: 14 residues. With V trimmed by 5 bases and J by 0 bases, 6 bases remained unmatched. Germline loops: CDR1 DFQATT, CDR2 SNEGSKA (reference sequence). CDR3 protein: CSAPGGGNQETQYF. CDR3 sequence (DNA): TGCAGTGCTCCAGGGGGTGGGAACCAAGAGACCCAGTACTTC.

Concerning this clonotype itself: A read error may explain this, as a much larger clone is one base away. The chain links TRBV3-1 to TRBJ2-4; perhaps TRBD1 as D (6 bases). Germline V CDR1 and CDR2: LGHDT, YNNKEL (reference sequence). The CDR3 extends over 15 amino acids. CDR3 region: CASSQGAGAKNIQCF. CDR3 sequence (DNA): TGTGCCAGCAGCCAAGGGGCAGGGGCCAAAAACATTCAGTGCTTC.

This clonotype was counted ten times or more. This chain uses TRBV28 with TRBJ2-7; 7 bases match TRBD1. V trimming: 6 bases; J trimming: 5 bases; junction bases outside the gene matches: 10. The CDR3 covers 14 residues. Germline values: CDR1 MDHEN, CDR2 SYDVKM. CDR3 region: CASSPDRLYHEQYF. CDR3 DNA: TGTGCCAGCAGCCCGGACAGGCTATACCACGAGCAGTACTTC. The whole variable domain, filled in from reference TRBV28 and TRBJ2-7, reads DVKVTQSSRYLVKRTGEKVFLECVQDMDHENMFWYRQDPGLGLRLIYFSYDVKMKEKGDIPEGYSVSREKKERFSLILESASTNQTSMYLCASSPDRLYHEQYFGPGTRLTVT.

This clonotype was detected ten times or more. The chain uses TRBV6-5 and TRBJ2-6; no firm D call. V lost 6 bases, J lost 0 bases, and 6 bases lay in between. The length of the CDR3 is 14 residues. Germline V gene data show CDR1 as MNHEY and CDR2 as SVGAGI. The CDR3 nucleotides read TGTGCCAGCAGAACCATCTCTGGGGCCAACGTCCTGACTTTC. Its protein is CASRTISGANVLTF.

Ten or more counts support this clonotype. This chain links TRBV20-1 with TRBJ2-3; D unresolved. The germline gives CDR1 DFQATT, CDR2 SNEGSKA (reference sequence). Trimming cost V 0 bases and J 4 bases, with 14 bases left between them. The CDR3 runs 15 residues. CDR3: CSARDPSFSADTQYF. The CDR3 DNA follows: TGCAGTGCTAGAGATCCCAGCTTTTCCGCAGATACGCAGTATTTT.

This clonotype has ten or more counts. This sequence joins TRBV6-2 or TRBV6-3 and TRBJ2-1, with 8 bases fitting TRBD2. The CDR3 has 18 residues. Trimming took 2 bases from V and 3 from J; bases not matched to a gene: 12. CDR1 is MNHEY and CDR2 is SVGEGT in the germline V gene. The CDR3 coding sequence is TGTGCCAGCAGTTACCCACTTCAGATAGCGGGAAACTACAATGAGCAGTTCTTC. This encodes CASSYPLQIAGNYNEQFF.

This chain joins TRBV12-3 or TRBV12-4 and TRBJ1-5, with no clear D. The length of the CDR3 is 11 residues. Trimming shortened V by 5 bases and J by 8 bases, and 7 bases separated the two germline ends. CDR3 sequence reads: CASSRTEPQHF. CDR3 DNA: TGTGCCAGCAGTCGGACTGAGCCCCAGCATTTT.

This clonotype was counted ten times or more. The chain couples TRBV20-1 to TRBJ1-5, with 8 bases lining up with TRBD1. Germline V lookup: CDR1 DFQATT, CDR2 SNEGSKA (reference sequence). The CDR3 loop spans 16 amino acids. Trimming cost V 3 bases and J 0 bases; bases outside gene matches: 7. The DNA of the CDR3 is TGCAGTGCTAGTATCGGGACAGGCAATAGCAATCAGCCCCAGCATTTT. As protein: CSASIGTGNSNQPQHF.

In regard to this clonotype: This sequence may be a read error, since a much larger clone differs from it by one base. V is TRBV7-9 and J is TRBJ2-2; 8 bases align to TRBD1. The germline CDR1 and CDR2 sequences are SEHNR and FQNEAQ (reference sequence). The length of the CDR3 is 16 residues. Losses at the gene ends were 7 bases for V and 1 base for J; bases not matched to a gene: 8. CDR3 DNA: TGTGCCAGCACTTTAGACAGGGGAAAGAACACCGGGGAGCTGTTTTTT. This gives the protein CASTLDRGKNTGELFF. Full variable domain (missing parts from reference TRBV7-9 and TRBJ2-2): DTGVSQNPRHKITKRGQNVTFRCDPISEHNRLYWYRQTLGQGPEFLTYFQNEAQLEKSRLLSDRFSAERPKGSFSTLEIQRTEQGDSAMYLCASTLDRGKNTGELFFGEGSRLTVL.

This clonotype was detected only a few times. The chain is built from TRBV20-1 and TRBJ2-3; 9 nucleotides match TRBD2. The V segment lost 3 bases and the J segment 1 base; nucleotides outside the gene matches: 8. CDR1 is DFQATT, CDR2 SNEGSKA, per germline (reference sequence). CDR3 size: 16 residues. The CDR3 region is CSARNWERGGTDTQYF. CDR3 bases: TGCAGTGCTAGGAATTGGGAGCGGGGGGGCACAGATACGCAGTATTTT.

This clonotype showed up many times. This chain connects TRBV7-8 to TRBJ1-6, with D unclear. Germline V CDR1 and CDR2: SGHVS, FQNEAQ. This CDR3 has 18 amino acids. V lost 1 base to trimming and J lost 4 bases, with 17 bases between them. The chain's CDR3 is CASSLDLGFGLYNSPLHF. CDR3 bases: TGTGCCAGCAGCTTAGACCTCGGATTCGGTCTTTATAATTCACCCCTCCACTTT.

A word on this clonotype: A clone one base away is much larger, so this may be a read error. This chain connects TRBV27 to TRBJ2-3; D might be TRBD2 (6 bases). In germline, CDR1 is MNHEY, CDR2 SMNVEV (reference sequence). The CDR3 has 16 amino acids. The DNA of the CDR3 is TGTGCCAGCAGTTCTCATGGCGGGGAAAACACAGATACGCGGTATTTT. Translation: CASSSHGGENTDTRYF.

Concerning this clonotype: This clone may be a read error of a much larger clone one base away. J is TRBJ1-1 and V is TRBV29-1; D remains unclear. The CDR3 loop spans 10 amino acids. Germline V CDR1 and CDR2: SQVTM, ANQGSEA. CDR3 nucleotide sequence: TGCAGCGTCCTAGTAACTGAAGCTTCCTTT. This sequence encodes CSVLVTEASF.

Worth noting for this clonotype: Its ends do not fully match the called genes, so a read error is possible. This chain connects TRBV5-6 to TRBJ2-1; D perhaps matches TRBD2 (6 bases). The CDR3 is 18 amino acids. Per the germline V gene, CDR1 is SGHDT and CDR2 is YYEEEE. Here the CDR3 DNA reads TGTGCCAGCAGCTCCCCGCCGTCAGGCGGGATTATCCACAATGAGCGGTTCTTC. It encodes CASSSPPSGGIIHNERFF.

This rearrangement joins TRBV14 to TRBJ2-7; D could derive from TRBD1 or TRBD2 (5 bases each). The length of the CDR3 is 14 residues. Germline V gene sequence: CDR1 SGHDN, CDR2 FVKESK. Trimming cost V 5 bases and J 2 bases, with 13 bases left between them. CDR3 nucleotides: TGTGCCAGCAGCAAGTGGGACGGCGCCTACGAGCAGTACTTC. Translated: CASSKWDGAYEQYF. Drawing the rest from reference TRBV14 and TRBJ2-7, the complete variable domain is EAGVTQFPSHSVIEKGQTVTLRCDPISGHDNLYWYRRVMGKEIKFLLHFVKESKQDESGMPNNRFLAERTGGTYSTLKVQPAELEDSGVYFCASSKWDGAYEQYFGPGTRLTVT.